This TCR beta chain was profiled in a study of T cells in Graves' hyperthyroidism and ophthalmopathy. If no ophthalmopathy progression occurred within 18 months, Graves' hyperthyroidism was stable. Orbital computed tomography, thyroid ultrasound, serum thyroxine and TRAb, and clinical symptoms together informed the diagnoses. Amplification of TCR beta CDR3 regions was performed using RNA transcripts as template. HTBI primers were used for first-round RT-PCR of the TCR CDR3. Using its own MiXCR run on the multiplex PCR reads, TCRdb lists one record per CDR3 protein. The sample lists a few hundred thousand distinct CDR3 sequences, 40% to 55% occurring once. Study-wide findings and caveats: Classification by a 13 V-J model distinguished ophthalmopathy from stable hyperthyroidism.

This clonotype turned up a few times. What it recognizes is unknown. Specimen: peripheral blood or thyroid tissue (not recorded which). The sequence derives from a woman under 30 with Graves' hyperthyroidism.

The CDR3 here is CASSTFIASAYNEQFF. In nucleotides, the CDR3 is TGTGCCAGTAGTACCTTCATAGCGTCGGCGTACAATGAGCAGTTCTTC. The chain combines TRBV19 with TRBJ2-1; possible D gene TRBD2, 5 bases. Germline assignment: CDR1 LNHDA and CDR2 SQIVND (reference sequence). V lost 4 bases to trimming and J lost 4 bases, with 17 bases between them. The CDR3 loop spans 16 amino acids.